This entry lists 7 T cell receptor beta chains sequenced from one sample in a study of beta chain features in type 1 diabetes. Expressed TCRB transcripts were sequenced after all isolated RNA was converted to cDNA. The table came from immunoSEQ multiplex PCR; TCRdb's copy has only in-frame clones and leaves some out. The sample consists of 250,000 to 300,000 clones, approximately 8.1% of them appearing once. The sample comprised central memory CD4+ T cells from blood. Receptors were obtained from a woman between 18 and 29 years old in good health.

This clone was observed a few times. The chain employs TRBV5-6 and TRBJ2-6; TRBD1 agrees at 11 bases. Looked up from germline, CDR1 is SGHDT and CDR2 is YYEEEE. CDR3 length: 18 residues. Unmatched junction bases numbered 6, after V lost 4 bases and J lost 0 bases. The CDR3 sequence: CASSPPGTGGSGANVLTF. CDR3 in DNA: TGTGCCAGCAGCCCGCCCGGGACAGGGGGCTCTGGGGCCAACGTCCTGACTTTC.

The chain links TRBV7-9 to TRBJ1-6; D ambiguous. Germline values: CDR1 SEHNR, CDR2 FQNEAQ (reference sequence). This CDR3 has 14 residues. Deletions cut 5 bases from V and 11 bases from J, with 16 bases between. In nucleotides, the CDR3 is TGTGCCAGCAGCACCGGTTCGGGTGGGCCACCCCTCCACTTT. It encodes CASSTGSGGPPLHF.

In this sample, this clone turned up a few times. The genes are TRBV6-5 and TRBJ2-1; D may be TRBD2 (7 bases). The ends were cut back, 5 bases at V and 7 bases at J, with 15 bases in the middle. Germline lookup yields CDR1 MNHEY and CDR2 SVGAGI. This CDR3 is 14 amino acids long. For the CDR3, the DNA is TGTGCCAGCAGTACCGTGGGGGGGCTTAATGAGCAGTTCTTC. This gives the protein CASSTVGGLNEQFF.

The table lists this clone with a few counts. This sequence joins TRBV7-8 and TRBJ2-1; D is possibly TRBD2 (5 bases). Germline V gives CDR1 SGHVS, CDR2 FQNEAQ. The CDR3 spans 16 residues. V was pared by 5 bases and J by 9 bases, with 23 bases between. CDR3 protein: CASSQGRAGPFSEQFF. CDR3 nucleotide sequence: TGTGCCAGCAGCCAAGGGCGGGCCGGTCCGTTTAGTGAGCAGTTCTTC.

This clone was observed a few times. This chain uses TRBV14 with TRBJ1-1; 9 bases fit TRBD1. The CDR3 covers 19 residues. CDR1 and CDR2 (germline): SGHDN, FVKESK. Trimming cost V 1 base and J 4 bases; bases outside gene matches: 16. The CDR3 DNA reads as TGTGCCAGCAGCCAAGTTCGTTTTTTCCGGGACAGGGCGGGCACTGAAGCTTTCTTT. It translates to CASSQVRFFRDRAGTEAFF. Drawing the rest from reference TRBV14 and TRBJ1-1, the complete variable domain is EAGVTQFPSHSVIEKGQTVTLRCDPISGHDNLYWYRRVMGKEIKFLLHFVKESKQDESGMPNNRFLAERTGGTYSTLKVQPAELEDSGVYFCASSQVRFFRDRAGTEAFFGQGTRLTVV.

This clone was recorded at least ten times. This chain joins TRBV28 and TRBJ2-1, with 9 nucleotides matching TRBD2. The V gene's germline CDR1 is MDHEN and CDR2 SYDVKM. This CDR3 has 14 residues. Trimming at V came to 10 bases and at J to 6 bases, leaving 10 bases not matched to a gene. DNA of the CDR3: TGTGCCACACGCATTAGCGGGGGAGGCAATGAGCAGTTCTTC. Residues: CATRISGGGNEQFF. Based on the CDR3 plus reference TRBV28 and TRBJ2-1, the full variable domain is DVKVTQSSRYLVKRTGEKVFLECVQDMDHENMFWYRQDPGLGLRLIYFSYDVKMKEKGDIPEGYSVSREKKERFSLILESASTNQTSMYLCATRISGGGNEQFFGPGTRLTVL.

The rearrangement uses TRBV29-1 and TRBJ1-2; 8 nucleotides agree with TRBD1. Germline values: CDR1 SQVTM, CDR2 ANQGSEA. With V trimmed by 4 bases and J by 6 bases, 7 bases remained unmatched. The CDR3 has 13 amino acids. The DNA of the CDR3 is TGCAGCGTTGCAGTGGGGGACAGGCATGGCTACACCTTC. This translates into CSVAVGDRHGYTF.